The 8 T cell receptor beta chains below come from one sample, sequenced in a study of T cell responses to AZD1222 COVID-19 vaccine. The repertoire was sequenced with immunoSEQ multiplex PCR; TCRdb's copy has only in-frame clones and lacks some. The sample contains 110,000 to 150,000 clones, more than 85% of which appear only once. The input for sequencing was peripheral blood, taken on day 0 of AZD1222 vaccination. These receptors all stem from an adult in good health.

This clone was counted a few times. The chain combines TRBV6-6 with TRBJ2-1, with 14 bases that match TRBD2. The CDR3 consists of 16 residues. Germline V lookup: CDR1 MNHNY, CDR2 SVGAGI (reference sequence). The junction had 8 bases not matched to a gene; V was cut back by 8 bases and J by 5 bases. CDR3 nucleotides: TGTGCCAGCGCCGGGACTAGCGGGAGTCAACACAATGAGCAGTTCTTC. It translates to CASAGTSGSQHNEQFF.

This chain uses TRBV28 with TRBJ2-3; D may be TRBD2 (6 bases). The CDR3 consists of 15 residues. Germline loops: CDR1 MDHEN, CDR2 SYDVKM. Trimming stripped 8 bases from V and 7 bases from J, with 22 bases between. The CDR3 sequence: CASERRAGSAYTQYF. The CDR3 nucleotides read TGTGCCAGCGAGCGGAGGGCCGGGAGCGCCTATACGCAGTATTTT.

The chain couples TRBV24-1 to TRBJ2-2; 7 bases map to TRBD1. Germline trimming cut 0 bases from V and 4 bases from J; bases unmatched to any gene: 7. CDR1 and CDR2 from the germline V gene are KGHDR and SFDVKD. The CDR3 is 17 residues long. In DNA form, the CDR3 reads TGTGCCACCAGTGATTTGGAGTCGACAGGGATCACCGGGGAGCTGTTTTTT. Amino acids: CATSDLESTGITGELFF.

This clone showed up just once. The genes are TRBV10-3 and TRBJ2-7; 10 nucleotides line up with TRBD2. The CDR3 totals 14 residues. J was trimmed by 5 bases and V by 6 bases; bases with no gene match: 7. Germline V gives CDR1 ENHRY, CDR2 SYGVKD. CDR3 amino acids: CAISPSGSSDEQYF. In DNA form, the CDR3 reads TGTGCCATCAGCCCTAGCGGGAGTAGCGACGAGCAGTACTTC.

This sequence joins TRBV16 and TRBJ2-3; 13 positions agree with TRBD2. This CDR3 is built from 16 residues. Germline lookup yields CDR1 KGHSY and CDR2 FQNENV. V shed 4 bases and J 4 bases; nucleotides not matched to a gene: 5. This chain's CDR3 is CASSRLGLAGADTQYF. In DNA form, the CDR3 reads TGTGCCAGCAGCCGACTAGGACTAGCGGGAGCAGATACGCAGTATTTT.

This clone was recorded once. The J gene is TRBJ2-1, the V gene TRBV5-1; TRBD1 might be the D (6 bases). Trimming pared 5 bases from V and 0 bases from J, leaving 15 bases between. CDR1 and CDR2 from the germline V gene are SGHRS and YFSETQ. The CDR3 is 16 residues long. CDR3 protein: CASRADSPSSYNEQFF. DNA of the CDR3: TGCGCCAGCAGAGCGGACAGCCCAAGCTCCTACAATGAGCAGTTCTTC.

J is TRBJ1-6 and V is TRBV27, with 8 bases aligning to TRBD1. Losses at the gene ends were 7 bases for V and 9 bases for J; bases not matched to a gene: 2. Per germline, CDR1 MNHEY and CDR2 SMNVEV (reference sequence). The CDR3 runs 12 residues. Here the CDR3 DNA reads TGTGCCAGCAAAACAGGGGGTTCACCCCTCCACTTT. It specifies CASKTGGSPLHF.

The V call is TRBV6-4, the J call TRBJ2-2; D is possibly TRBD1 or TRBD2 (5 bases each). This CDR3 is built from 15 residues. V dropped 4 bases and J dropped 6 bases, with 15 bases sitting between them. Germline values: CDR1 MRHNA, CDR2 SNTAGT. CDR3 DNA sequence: TGTGCCAGCAGTGTAGACGGGACGGAAGCCGGGGAGCTGTTTTTT. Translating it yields CASSVDGTEAGELFF.